What follows is one TCR beta chain and its context. This sample is drawn from a study of cytomegalovirus exposure and HLA in healthy donors. Primers included in the PCR were 60 Vbeta and 13 Jbeta primers. TCRdb's table, derived via immunoSEQ multiplex PCR, lists solely in-frame clones and lacks some. The sample includes 220,000 or so clones, about 78% of them seen just once. Sequencing was carried out using PBMCs. The clonotype comes from a male donor in good health and CMV-seronegative.

In nucleotides, the CDR3 is TGTGCCAGCAGTAATCAGGGAAACGAGCAGTACTTC. Translation gives CASSNQGNEQYF. The rearrangement uses TRBV6-5 and TRBJ2-7; perhaps TRBD1 as D (5 bases). The CDR3 is 12 amino acids. Germline V gene lookup returns CDR1 MNHEY and CDR2 SVGAGI. V lost 5 bases and J 5 bases, leaving 10 bases between the germline ends.